This TCR beta chain derives from a study of blood T cells in healthy people across ages. Primers used in a second PCR of roughly 6 to 12 cycles were a sample-barcoded 5' primer and a J-beta primer mix. TCRdb fed the 5' RACE reads into MiXCR, producing one record per CDR3 protein. This table has 850,000 or so distinct CDR3 sequences, about 30% appearing once. A note on this clonotype: Its antigen is currently unknown.

Trimming took 1 base from V and 0 from J, leaving 7 bases between them. Germline loops: CDR1 SGHTA, CDR2 FQGNSA. This CDR3 is 16 amino acids long. Study results and limitations: Older individuals had lower TCR beta diversity per million T cells (the decline was roughly linear).

The V call is TRBV7-2, the J call TRBJ1-6, with D uncertain. The source material was blood. This clonotype was obtained from a woman of 80 years or more in good health. CDR3 nucleotide sequence: TGTGCCAGCAGCTTAGACGGCGCCTCCTATAATTCACCCCTCCACTTT. Amino acids: CASSLDGASYNSPLHF.